The rows below give T cell receptor beta chains drawn from one sample of a study of spatial heterogeneity in lung cancer. Each CDR3 protein is one row after TCRdb ran MiXCR on the 5' RACE reads. This repertoire shows about 9,600 distinct CDR3 sequences, over 7.5% found once; its top ten account for 9.5% to 15%. Source: lung tumor tissue, taken at surgery. The source is a female donor with early-stage non-small cell lung cancer. Each CDR3 is given with its conserved first and last residue. D genes are given only for firm matches. The size entry is marked missing in some rows and otherwise reads once, few, many or a size class.

V	J	D	size	DNA	CDR3
TRBV6-1	TRBJ2-7	-	-	TGTGCCAGCAAAAACCTGAGGGGGGGGTACGAGCAGTACTTC	CASKNLRGGYEQYF
TRBV5-4	TRBJ1-1	-	few	TGTGCCAGCAGTCTTCCAGGGCAGCGAGTAACTGAAGCTTTCTTT	CASSLPGQRVTEAFF
TRBV3-1	TRBJ2-7	TRBD1	-	TGTGCCAGCAGCCAGGAGGGACAGGTCCTCTACGAGCAGTACTTC	CASSQEGQVLYEQYF
TRBV7-8	TRBJ2-3	TRBD1	few	TGTGCCAGCAGCTTAACTCCGGGACAGGTGTCGGTTACGCAGTATTTT	CASSLTPGQVSVTQYF
TRBV14	TRBJ2-1	-	medium-sized	TGTGCCAGCAGCCAAGACTGGGGTAAGCAGTTCTTC	CASSQDWGKQFF
TRBV23-1	TRBJ1-5	-	-	TGCGCCAGCAGTCAATCGGGGGCAGGGCGTCAGCCCCAGCATTTT	CASSQSGAGRQPQHF
TRBV7-2	TRBJ2-7	TRBD2	medium-sized	TGTGCCAGCAGCTTAAGTGGAGCGGGGGTCTCCTACGAGCAGTACTTC	CASSLSGAGVSYEQYF
TRBV5-5	TRBJ1-4	-	few	TGTGCCAGCAGCTCCCACAGTCACGACGAAAAACTGTTTTTT	CASSSHSHDEKLFF
TRBV11-2	TRBJ1-1	TRBD1	-	TGTGCCAGCAGCTACAGACAGGGAAGGCCTGAAGCTTTCTTT	CASSYRQGRPEAFF
TRBV28	TRBJ2-1	-	-	TGTGCCAGCAGTGTCGACATCGATGTCAGGAATGAGCAGTTCTTC	CASSVDIDVRNEQFF
TRBV20-1	TRBJ1-2	-	few	TGCAGTGCTAGAGATCCCCGCCCTGGTGGCTACACCTTC	CSARDPRPGGYTF
TRBV13	TRBJ2-3	TRBD2	medium-sized	TGTGCCAGCAGCTTAGGCGGACTAGCGGGCCTAGATACGCAGTATTTT	CASSLGGLAGLDTQYF
TRBV20-1	TRBJ2-7	-	many	TGCAGTGCCAGACGGGTCTCGGGTCTACTCTACGAGCAGTACTTC	CSARRVSGLLYEQYF
TRBV30	TRBJ1-3	-	many	TGTGCCTGGAGTGCCGGGACCCTCTCTGGAAACACCATATATTTT	CAWSAGTLSGNTIYF
TRBV7-2	TRBJ2-5	TRBD2	many	TGTGCCAGCAGTAGGCGCGGGGGGGAAGGAGAGACCCAGTACTTC	CASSRRGGEGETQYF
TRBV7-2	TRBJ1-6	-	many	TGTGCCAGCAGCTTAGTAGCCGGGGGCTATAATTCACCCCTCCACTTT	CASSLVAGGYNSPLHF
TRBV20-1	TRBJ1-2	TRBD1	many	TGCAGTGCTAGGAACACGGGACAGGGAACTAACTATGGCTACACCTTC	CSARNTGQGTNYGYTF
TRBV11-2	TRBJ2-6	-	-	TGTGCCAGCAGCTCCGAAGGGGGTCCTGGGGCCAACGTCCTGACTTTC	CASSSEGGPGANVLTF
TRBV7-2	TRBJ2-5	-	few	TGTGCCAGCAGTTGGGGAGGCCGGCAAGAGACCCAGTACTTC	CASSWGGRQETQYF
TRBV28	TRBJ1-5	-	many	TGTGCCAGCAGTTTTCTAAGGGGGAGTCAGCCCCAGCATTTT	CASSFLRGSQPQHF
TRBV29-1	TRBJ2-3	-	few	TGCAGCGTTGATGACAGTTTGAGCACAGATACGCAGTATTTT	CSVDDSLSTDTQYF
TRBV11-2	TRBJ2-5	TRBD2	many	TGTGCCAGCAGCTCGCTGACTAGCGGGGCTGAGACCCAGTACTTC	CASSSLTSGAETQYF
TRBV7-3	TRBJ2-2	TRBD1	few	TGTGCCAGCAGCTCTTACAGGGGCGCCGGGGAGCTGTTTTTT	CASSSYRGAGELFF